This TCR beta chain was observed in a study of human T cells and chemical hapten exposure. About the study: Each week of the roughly 24-week study, patients had diphenylcyclopropenone applied to the scalp. Findings and caveats of the study: No alteration of TCRs above 1 in 1000 frequency was seen with DPC sensitization.

This clonotype was recorded many times. Its antigen is undetermined. TCRdb ran MiXCR on the RACE reads and lists one entry per CDR3 protein. The profile shows more than 85,000 distinct CDR3 sequences, approximately 9% of them singletons. Time point in this sample: pre-sensitization, week 0. The treatment is: therapeutic diphenylcyclopropenone sensitization with weekly scalp DPC. This sequence originates from a man aged 35 to 55 with alopecia areata. Some clones in this sample may be carry-over from other donors' samples. Sample: whole blood, taken in connection with sensitization to the hapten diphenylcyclopropenone (DPC).

CDR3 loop: CASSWRAPQETQYF. The CDR3 coding sequence is TGTGCCAGCAGTTGGCGGGCCCCCCAAGAGACCCAGTACTTC. The J gene is TRBJ2-5, the V gene TRBV12-3 or TRBV12-4, with D perhaps TRBD2 (5 bases). CDR3 length: 14 residues. Deletions cut 4 bases from V and 1 base from J, with 10 bases between.